This TCR beta chain was documented in a study of blood T cell repertoires in COVID-19. Study in general: COVID-19 samples from acute and convalescent phases originated in the United States, Italy and Spain. From T cells, B-cell-depleted T cells, or PBMCs came the material, which was cDNA or gDNA.

Individuals aged about 18 to 95 years were recruited from 24 US areas. There are a few counts of this clone. This table comes from immunoSEQ multiplex PCR, and its TCRdb copy is limited to in-frame clones, with some not included. The sample records 130,000 to 150,000 clones, over 80% being singletons. After removal of 0 bases from V and 9 bases from J, the junction contained 11 bases not matched to a gene. Germline values: CDR1 MNHEY, CDR2 SMNVEV (reference sequence). The CDR3 has 16 amino acids. This TCR was recovered from a woman in her 50s who had been exposed to COVID-19. V usage is TRBV27 and J usage is TRBJ2-7; 10 nucleotides agree with TRBD1. Specimen: PBMCs or T cells enriched from blood (not recorded which). The chain's CDR3 is CASSLSPGTGEPGQYF. In DNA form, the CDR3 reads TGTGCCAGCAGTTTATCTCCTGGGACAGGGGAGCCAGGGCAGTACTTC.